This T cell receptor (beta chain) is from a study of CD8 T cells in ankylosing spondylitis. Points from the study as a whole: Reported data indicate significant enrichment of disease-linked clones within matched ankylosing spondylitis synovial fluid.

CDR1 is SGHRS, CDR2 YFSETQ, per germline. This CDR3 is built from 14 residues. This clonotype was counted many times. Its target is not known. One end of the junction is discordant with germline, which a read error may explain. Using its own MiXCR run on the 5' RACE reads, TCRdb lists one record per CDR3 protein. This repertoire shows under 35,000 distinct CDR3 sequences, about 6.8% found once; its top ten account for roughly a tenth. The source of this sequence is a male donor with ankylosing spondylitis or in good health (not recorded which). Specimen: blood, either unsorted or a sorted T cell fraction (not recorded which). V usage is TRBV5-1 and J usage is TRBJ2-2; unclear D gene. CDR3 nucleotides: TGCGCCAGCAGCTTTGACACGAACAGCGGGGAGCTGTTTTTT. It encodes CASSFDTNSGELFF. The full variable domain, rest sourced from reference TRBV5-1 and TRBJ2-2, is KAGVTQTPRYLIKTRGQQVTLSCSPISGHRSVSWYQQTPGQGLQFLFEYFSETQRNKGNFPGRFSGRQFSNSRSEMNVSTLELGDSALYLCASSFDTNSGELFFGEGSRLTVL.